The 6 T cell receptor beta chains below all came from one sample that was sequenced in a study of blood T cell repertoires in COVID-19. Sequencing used immunoSEQ multiplex PCR; TCRdb keeps in-frame clones, though not all of them. Here the sample spans 300,000 to 450,000 clones, around 87% being singletons. The sequencing input was PBMCs or T cells enriched from blood (not recorded which). The receptor source for this set is a man in his forties in a cohort exposed to, infected with or recovered from COVID-19 (not recorded which).

The chain combines TRBV3-1 (or the pseudogene TRBV3-2) with TRBJ1-5; D remains unclear. The CDR3 has 15 residues. Trimming cost V 0 bases and J 1 base, with 7 bases left between them. The germline gives CDR1 LGHDT, CDR2 YNNKEL (reference sequence). The DNA for the CDR3 is TGTGCCAGCAGCCAAGATACCGGGAGCAATCAGCCCCAGCATTTT. It yields the protein CASSQDTGSNQPQHF.

The V gene is TRBV6-5, the J gene TRBJ1-3; D is possibly TRBD1 (5 bases). V lost 4 bases to trimming and J lost 0 bases, with 13 bases between them. This CDR3 is 16 amino acids long. Germline CDR1 is MNHEY and CDR2 is SVGAGI. The CDR3 sequence: CASSFRQIHSGNTIYF. The CDR3 DNA is TGTGCCAGCAGTTTTCGACAGATCCACTCTGGAAACACCATATATTTT.

The V call is TRBV6-1, the J call TRBJ2-7; 8 bases fit TRBD1. After removal of 2 bases from V and 7 bases from J, the junction contained 13 bases not matched to a gene. The V gene's germline CDR1 is MNHNS and CDR2 SASEGT. The CDR3 spans 16 residues. The CDR3 DNA reads as TGTGCCAGCAGTGAATTGGTTGGTCAGGGGGCTGGTGAGCAGTACTTC. This translates into CASSELVGQGAGEQYF.

The V call is TRBV19, the J call TRBJ2-1; D is undetermined. V was clipped by 1 base and J by 6 bases, with 7 bases between them. This CDR3 region has 13 residues. CDR1 is LNHDA, CDR2 SQIVND, per germline (reference sequence). Here the CDR3 reads CASSIALFNEQFF. Here the CDR3 DNA reads TGTGCCAGTAGTATAGCGTTATTCAATGAGCAGTTCTTC.

The rearrangement joins TRBV5-1 to TRBJ2-7; 9 nucleotides match TRBD1. The CDR3 extends over 13 amino acids. Trimming took 3 bases from V and 7 from J; bases not matched to a gene: 5. Per the germline V gene, CDR1 is SGHRS and CDR2 is YFSETQ. The DNA of the CDR3 is TGCGCCAGCAGCTGGGACAGGGCATGGGAGCAGTACTTC. Its protein product is CASSWDRAWEQYF.

This chain links TRBV4-2 with TRBJ1-2; tentatively, D is TRBD1 (5 bases). The CDR3 contains 14 residues. Germline V gives CDR1 LGHNA, CDR2 YNFKEQ. Between the trimmed V and J ends, which lost 0 bases and 4 bases, there was a span of 9 bases. The CDR3 sequence: CASSQDRDSYGYTF. As DNA, the CDR3 is TGTGCCAGCAGCCAAGATAGGGACTCCTATGGCTACACCTTC.